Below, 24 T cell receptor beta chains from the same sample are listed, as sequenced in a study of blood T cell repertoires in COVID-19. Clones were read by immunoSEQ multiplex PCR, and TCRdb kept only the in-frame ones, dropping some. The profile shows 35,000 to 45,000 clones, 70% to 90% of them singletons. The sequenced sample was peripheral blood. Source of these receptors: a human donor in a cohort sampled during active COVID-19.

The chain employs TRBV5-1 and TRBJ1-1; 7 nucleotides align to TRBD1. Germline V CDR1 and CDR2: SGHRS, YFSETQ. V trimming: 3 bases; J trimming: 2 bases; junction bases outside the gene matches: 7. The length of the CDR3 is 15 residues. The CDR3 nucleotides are TGCGCCAGCAGCTGGGACGGGACAGCCAACACTGAAGCTTTCTTT. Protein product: CASSWDGTANTEAFF.

The CDR3 spells CASSPTGPGGNQPQHF. The CDR3 region has the DNA TGTGCCAGCTCACCGACAGGACCAGGAGGCAATCAGCCCCAGCATTTT. The chain combines TRBV18 with TRBJ1-5; D might be TRBD1 (6 bases). There are 16 residues in the CDR3. The V gene's germline CDR1 is KGHSH and CDR2 LQKENI. Trimming left V 3 bases short and J 2 bases short, with 14 bases between.

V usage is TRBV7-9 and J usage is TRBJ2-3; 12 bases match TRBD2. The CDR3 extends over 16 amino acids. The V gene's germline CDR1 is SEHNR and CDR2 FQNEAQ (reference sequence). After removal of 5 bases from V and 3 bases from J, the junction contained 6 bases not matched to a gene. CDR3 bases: TGTGCCAGCAGCCCCCGACTAGCGGGGGCGACAGATACGCAGTATTTT. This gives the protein CASSPRLAGATDTQYF.

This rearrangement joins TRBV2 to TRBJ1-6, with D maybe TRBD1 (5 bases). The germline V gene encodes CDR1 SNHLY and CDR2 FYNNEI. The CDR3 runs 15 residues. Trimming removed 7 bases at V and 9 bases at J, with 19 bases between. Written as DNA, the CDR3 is TGTGCCAGCACCTCACGTCGGGGGGAAGGTTCACCCCTCCACTTT. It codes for CASTSRRGEGSPLHF.

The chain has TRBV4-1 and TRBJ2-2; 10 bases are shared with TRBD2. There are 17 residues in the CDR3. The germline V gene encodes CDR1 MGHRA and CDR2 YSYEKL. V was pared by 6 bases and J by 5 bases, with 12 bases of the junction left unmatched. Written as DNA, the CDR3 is TGCGCCAGCAGGCGAACCATTACGGGACTAGCGACCGGGGAGCTGTTTTTT. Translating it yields CASRRTITGLATGELFF.

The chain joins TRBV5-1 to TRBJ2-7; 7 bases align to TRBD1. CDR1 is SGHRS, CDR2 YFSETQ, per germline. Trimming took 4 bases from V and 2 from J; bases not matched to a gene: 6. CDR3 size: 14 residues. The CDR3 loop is CASSLYRGAYEQYF. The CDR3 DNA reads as TGCGCCAGCAGCCTTTACAGGGGTGCCTACGAGCAGTACTTC.

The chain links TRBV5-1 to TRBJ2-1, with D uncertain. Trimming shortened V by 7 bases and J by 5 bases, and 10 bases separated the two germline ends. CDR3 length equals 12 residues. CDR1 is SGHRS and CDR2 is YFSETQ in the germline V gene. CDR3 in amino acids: CASRDQDNEQFF. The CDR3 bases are TGCGCCAGCCGAGATCAGGACAATGAGCAGTTCTTC.

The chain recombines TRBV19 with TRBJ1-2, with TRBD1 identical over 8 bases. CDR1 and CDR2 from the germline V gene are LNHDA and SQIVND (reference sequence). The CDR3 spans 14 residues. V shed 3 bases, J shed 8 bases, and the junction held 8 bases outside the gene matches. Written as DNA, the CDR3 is TGTGCCAGTAGTATTTCAGGGGGCGCTGAGGGCTACACCTTC. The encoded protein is CASSISGGAEGYTF.

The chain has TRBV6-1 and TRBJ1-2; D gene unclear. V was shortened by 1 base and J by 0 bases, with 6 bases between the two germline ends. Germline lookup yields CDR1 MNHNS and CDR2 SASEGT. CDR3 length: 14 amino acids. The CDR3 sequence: CASSEGRANYGYTF. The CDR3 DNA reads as TGTGCCAGCAGTGAAGGGAGAGCTAACTATGGCTACACCTTC.

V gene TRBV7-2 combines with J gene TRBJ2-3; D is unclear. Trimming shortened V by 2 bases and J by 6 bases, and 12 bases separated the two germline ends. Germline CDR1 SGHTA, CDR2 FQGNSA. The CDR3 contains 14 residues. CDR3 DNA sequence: TGTGCCAGCAGCTTAAAAGGAGTGGCGGATACGCAGTATTTT. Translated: CASSLKGVADTQYF.

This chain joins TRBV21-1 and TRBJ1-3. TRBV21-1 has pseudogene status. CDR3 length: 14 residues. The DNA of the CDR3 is TGTGCCACCTGCCTGCCGAGCTCTGGAAACACCATATATTTT. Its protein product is CATCLPSSGNTIYF.

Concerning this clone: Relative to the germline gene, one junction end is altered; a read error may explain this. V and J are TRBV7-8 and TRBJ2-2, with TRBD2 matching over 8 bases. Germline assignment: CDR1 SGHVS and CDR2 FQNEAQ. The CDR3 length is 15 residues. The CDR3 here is CASRLAGRGTGELFF. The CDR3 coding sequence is TGTGCCAGCAGATTAGCGGGGCGTGGGACCGGGGAGCTGTTTTTT.

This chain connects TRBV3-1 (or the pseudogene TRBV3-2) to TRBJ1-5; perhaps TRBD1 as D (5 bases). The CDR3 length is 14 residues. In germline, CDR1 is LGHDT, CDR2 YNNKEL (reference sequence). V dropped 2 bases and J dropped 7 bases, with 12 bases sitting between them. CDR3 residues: CASSQQVGGQPQHF. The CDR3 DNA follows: TGTGCCAGCAGCCAACAGGTGGGGGGGCAGCCCCAGCATTTT.

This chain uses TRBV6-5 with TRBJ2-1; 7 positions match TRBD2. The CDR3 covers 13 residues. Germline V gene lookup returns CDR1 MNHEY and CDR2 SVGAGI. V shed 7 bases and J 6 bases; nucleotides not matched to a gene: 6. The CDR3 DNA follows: TGTGCCAGCACCCCCGGGACTATCAATGAGCAGTTCTTC. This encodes CASTPGTINEQFF.

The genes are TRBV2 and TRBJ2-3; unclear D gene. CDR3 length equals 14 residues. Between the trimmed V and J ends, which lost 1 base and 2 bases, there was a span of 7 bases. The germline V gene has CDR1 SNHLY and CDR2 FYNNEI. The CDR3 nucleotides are TGTGCCAGCAGTGAAGGACTTAACACAGATACGCAGTATTTT. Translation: CASSEGLNTDTQYF.

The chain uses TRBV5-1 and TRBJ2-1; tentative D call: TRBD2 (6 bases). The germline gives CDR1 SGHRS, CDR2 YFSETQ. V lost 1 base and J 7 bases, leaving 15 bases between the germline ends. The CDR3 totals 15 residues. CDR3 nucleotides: TGCGCCAGCAGCTTGAGTGAGACTGGGGGGAATGAGCAGTTCTTC. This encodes CASSLSETGGNEQFF.

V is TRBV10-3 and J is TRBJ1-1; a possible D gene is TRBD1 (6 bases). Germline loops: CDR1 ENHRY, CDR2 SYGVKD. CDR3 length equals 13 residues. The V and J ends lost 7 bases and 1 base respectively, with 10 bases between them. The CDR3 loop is CAIKSTGNTEAFF. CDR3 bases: TGTGCCATCAAATCGACAGGGAACACTGAAGCTTTCTTT.

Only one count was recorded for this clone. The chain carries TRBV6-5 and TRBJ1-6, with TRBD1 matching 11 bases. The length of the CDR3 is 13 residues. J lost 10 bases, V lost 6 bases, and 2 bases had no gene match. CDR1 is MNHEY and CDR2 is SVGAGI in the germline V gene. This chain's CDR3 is CASRGQGESPLHF. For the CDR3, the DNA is TGTGCCAGCAGGGGACAGGGGGAATCACCCCTCCACTTT.

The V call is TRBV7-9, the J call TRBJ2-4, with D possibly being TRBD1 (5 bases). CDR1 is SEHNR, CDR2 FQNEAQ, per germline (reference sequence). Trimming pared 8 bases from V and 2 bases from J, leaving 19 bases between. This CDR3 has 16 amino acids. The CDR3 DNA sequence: TGTGCCAGCGACAGTGGTGAAGGGTTGACCAAAAACATTCAGTACTTC. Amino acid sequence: CASDSGEGLTKNIQYF. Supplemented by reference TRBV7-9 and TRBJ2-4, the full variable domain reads DTGVSQNPRHKITKRGQNVTFRCDPISEHNRLYWYRQTLGQGPEFLTYFQNEAQLEKSRLLSDRFSAERPKGSFSTLEIQRTEQGDSAMYLCASDSGEGLTKNIQYFGAGTRLSVL.

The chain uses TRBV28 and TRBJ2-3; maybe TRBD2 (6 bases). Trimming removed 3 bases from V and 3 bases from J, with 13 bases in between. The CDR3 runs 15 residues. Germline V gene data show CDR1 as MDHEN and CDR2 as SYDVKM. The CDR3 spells CASSFWARGTDTQYF. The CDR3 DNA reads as TGTGCCAGCAGTTTCTGGGCCCGGGGGACAGATACGCAGTATTTT.

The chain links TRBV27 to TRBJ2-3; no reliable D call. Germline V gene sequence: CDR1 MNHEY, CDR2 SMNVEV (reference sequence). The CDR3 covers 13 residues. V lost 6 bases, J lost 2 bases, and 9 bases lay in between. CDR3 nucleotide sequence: TGTGCCAGCAGCCCCGAGATCACAGATACGCAGTATTTT. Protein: CASSPEITDTQYF.

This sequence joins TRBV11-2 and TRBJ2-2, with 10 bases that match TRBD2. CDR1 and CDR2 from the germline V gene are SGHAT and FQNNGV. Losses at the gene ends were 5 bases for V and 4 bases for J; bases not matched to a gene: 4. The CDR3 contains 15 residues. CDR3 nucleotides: TGTGCCAGCAGCCCTACTAGCGGGGTCACCGGGGAGCTGTTTTTT. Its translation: CASSPTSGVTGELFF.

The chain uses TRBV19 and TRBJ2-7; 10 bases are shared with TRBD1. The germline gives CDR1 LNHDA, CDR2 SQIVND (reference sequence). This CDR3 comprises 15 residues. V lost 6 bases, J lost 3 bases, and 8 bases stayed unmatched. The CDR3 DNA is TGTGCCAGTAGGTTGGGGACAGGGGACAACTACGAGCAGTACTTC. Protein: CASRLGTGDNYEQYF.

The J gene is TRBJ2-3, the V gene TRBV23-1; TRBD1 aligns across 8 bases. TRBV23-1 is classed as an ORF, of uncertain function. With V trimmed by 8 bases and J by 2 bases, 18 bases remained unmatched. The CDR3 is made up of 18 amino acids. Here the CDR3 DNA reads TGCGCCAGCCCCGACAGGGGCATACCCTCGGCCCCCACAGATACGCAGTATTTT. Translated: CASPDRGIPSAPTDTQYF.